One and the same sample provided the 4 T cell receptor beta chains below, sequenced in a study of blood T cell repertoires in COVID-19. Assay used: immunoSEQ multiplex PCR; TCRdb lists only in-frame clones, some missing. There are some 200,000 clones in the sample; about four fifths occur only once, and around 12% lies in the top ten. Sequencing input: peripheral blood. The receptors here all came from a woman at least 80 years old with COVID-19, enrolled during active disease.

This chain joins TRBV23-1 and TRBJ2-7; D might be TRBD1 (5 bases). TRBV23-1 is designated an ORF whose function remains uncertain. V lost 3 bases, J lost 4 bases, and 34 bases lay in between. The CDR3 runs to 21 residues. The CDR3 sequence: CASSHPDNRWAGYMFGYEQYF. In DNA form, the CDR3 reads TGCGCCAGCAGTCACCCGGACAATCGGTGGGCAGGGTACATGTTTGGGTACGAGCAGTACTTC.

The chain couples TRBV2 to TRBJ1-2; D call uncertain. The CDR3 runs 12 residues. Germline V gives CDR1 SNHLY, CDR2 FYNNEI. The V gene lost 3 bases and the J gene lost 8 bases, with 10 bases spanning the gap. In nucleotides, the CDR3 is TGTGCCAGCAGTGAGGCGGGAAACGGCTACACCTTC. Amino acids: CASSEAGNGYTF.

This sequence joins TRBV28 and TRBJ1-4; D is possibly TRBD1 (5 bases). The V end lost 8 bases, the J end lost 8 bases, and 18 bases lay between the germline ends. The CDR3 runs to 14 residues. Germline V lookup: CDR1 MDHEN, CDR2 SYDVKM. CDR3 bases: TGTGCCAGCCGTTACGGGGGGTTTGGGGAAAAACTGTTTTTT. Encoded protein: CASRYGGFGEKLFF.

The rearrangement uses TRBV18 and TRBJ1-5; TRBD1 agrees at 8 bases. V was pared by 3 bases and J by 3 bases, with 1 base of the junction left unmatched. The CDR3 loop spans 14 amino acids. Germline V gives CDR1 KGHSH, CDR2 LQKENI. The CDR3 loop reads CASSPTGDNQPQHF. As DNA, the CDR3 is TGTGCCAGCTCACCGACAGGGGACAATCAGCCCCAGCATTTT.